Below, 19 T cell receptor beta chains from the same sample are listed, as sequenced in a study of T cell repertoires in cytomegalovirus infection (dated by TCRdb to about 2019). No cognate antigen is known for these TCRs. In light of the paper, this sample's treatment or condition label describes: in vitro stimulation with specific CMV peptide epitopes to enrich CMV-specific T cells. Instrument on record: Illumina HiSeq 1500. TCRdb reran the public reads through fastp at Q25 and MiXCR, keeping productive beta chains. Each entry merges the rows of one CDR3 protein and shows their most common DNA and genes. The table for this sample lists about 130,000 distinct CDR3 sequences; approximately 30% of them were counted only once. The top ten constitute 45% to 55% of the sample. The sample here was CD8+ T cells from cultured PBMCs, taken from culture after CMV antigen stimulation. Receptors were obtained from a human donor in good health (CMV status not recorded). Some clones in this sample may be carry-over from other donors' samples.

The chain is built from TRBV12-3 or TRBV12-4 and TRBJ2-3, with D possibly matching TRBD1 (6 bases). This CDR3 contains 14 residues. V lost 2 bases to trimming and J lost 4 bases, with 10 bases between them. The CDR3 loop reads CASSLSGASDTQYF. CDR3 in DNA: TGTGCCAGCAGTTTATCAGGGGCGTCAGATACGCAGTATTTT.

This clonotype appeared a few times. This CDR3 is CASSIGGTGRTEAFF. The DNA of the CDR3 is TGTGCCAGTAGTATAGGCGGGACAGGGAGGACTGAAGCTTTCTTT. The genes are TRBV19 and TRBJ1-1; TRBD1 aligns across 9 bases. V lost 1 base and J lost 5; bases outside the gene matches: 5. This CDR3 comprises 15 residues. Germline CDR1 is LNHDA and CDR2 is SQIVND (reference sequence).

J is TRBJ2-1 and V is TRBV12-3 or TRBV12-4, with 11 nucleotides matching TRBD2. This CDR3 has 17 residues. Germline trimming cut 5 bases from V and 0 bases from J; bases unmatched to any gene: 6. The CDR3 spells CASSHPSGGPSYNEQFF. CDR3 nucleotide sequence: TGTGCCAGCAGTCACCCTAGCGGGGGGCCCTCCTACAATGAGCAGTTCTTC.

This rearrangement joins TRBV27 to TRBJ1-2; 10 bases agree with TRBD1. V gave up 4 bases and J gave up 8 bases; unmatched junction bases: 4. The CDR3 loop spans 13 amino acids. Germline CDR1 reads MNHEY; CDR2 reads SMNVEV (reference sequence). The CDR3 region is CASSSGTGVGYTF. DNA for the CDR3: TGTGCCAGCAGTTCAGGGACAGGGGTAGGCTACACCTTC.

The CDR3 sequence is CATSRAPNIGQFF. The CDR3 nucleotides read TGTGCCACCAGCAGAGCCCCTAATATAGGGCAGTTCTTC. The V call is TRBV15, the J call TRBJ2-1; D uncertain. Germline-derived CDR1 and CDR2 are LNHNV and YYDKDF (reference sequence). The CDR3 consists of 13 residues. V was cut by 1 base and J by 12 bases, with 13 bases left in between.

The V gene is TRBV18, the J gene TRBJ2-7, with D hard to call. The germline V gene has CDR1 KGHSH and CDR2 LQKENI. Between the trimmed V and J ends, which lost 0 bases and 0 bases, there was a span of 6 bases. The CDR3 is made up of 14 amino acids. CDR3 bases: TGTGCCAGCTCACCACCGTGGGACTCCTACGAGCAGTACTTC. Translated, it gives CASSPPWDSYEQYF.

The chain recombines TRBV18 with TRBJ2-3; weak D call: TRBD1 (6 bases). The V end lost 3 bases, the J end lost 3 bases, and 16 bases lay between the germline ends. The CDR3 sequence is 16 residues long. CDR1 KGHSH and CDR2 LQKENI come from the germline V gene. CDR3 DNA: TGTGCCAGCTCACCGGAATCAGGGGTGGGGACAGATACGCAGTATTTT. It specifies CASSPESGVGTDTQYF. Full variable domain (rest looked up from reference TRBV18 and TRBJ2-3): NAGVMQNPRHLVRRRGQEARLRCSPMKGHSHVYWYRQLPEEGLKFMVYLQKENIIDESGMPKERFSAEFPKEGPSILRIQQVVRGDSAAYFCASSPESGVGTDTQYFGPGTRLTVL.

This chain connects TRBV6-5 to TRBJ2-5, with TRBD1 identical over 7 bases. CDR1 and CDR2 from the germline V gene are MNHEY and SVGAGI. The CDR3 loop spans 13 amino acids. The ends lost 7 bases at V and 5 bases at J; junction bases unmatched: 7. In DNA form, the CDR3 reads TGTGCCAGCACCCAAACAGGGGAGGAGACCCAGTACTTC. This sequence encodes CASTQTGEETQYF.

This clonotype was detected once. V gene TRBV4-1 combines with J gene TRBJ2-3; 12 bases match TRBD2. The CDR3 spans 19 residues. V gave up 0 bases and J gave up 2 bases; unmatched junction bases: 9. The germline V gene encodes CDR1 MGHRA and CDR2 YSYEKL. CDR3 in DNA: TGCGCCAGCAGCCAAGATCTTGGGACTAGCGGGTACTTCACAGATACGCAGTATTTT. Residues: CASSQDLGTSGYFTDTQYF.

There are many counts of this clonotype. The chain links TRBV7-2 to TRBJ2-5; TRBD1 agrees at 12 bases. CDR1 is SGHTA and CDR2 is FQGNSA in the germline V gene. V lost 5 bases to trimming and J lost 5 bases; unmatched junction nucleotides: 6. The CDR3 sequence is 15 residues long. CDR3 protein: CASSSRDRGQETQYF. CDR3 sequence (DNA): TGTGCCAGCAGCAGCCGGGACAGGGGGCAGGAGACCCAGTACTTC.

The gene calls are TRBV27 and TRBJ1-6; D not certain. This CDR3 comprises 12 residues. The germline V and J ends were trimmed by 6 bases and 9 bases, with 9 bases remaining between them. Per the germline V gene, CDR1 is MNHEY and CDR2 is SMNVEV (reference sequence). The CDR3 here is CASSPPGSPLHF. In nucleotides, the CDR3 is TGTGCCAGCAGCCCCCCGGGTTCACCCCTCCACTTT.

The table lists this clonotype with a few counts. The chain carries TRBV4-1 and TRBJ2-1; TRBD1 matches at 7 bases. The germline gives CDR1 MGHRA, CDR2 YSYEKL. There are 14 residues in the CDR3. The V and J ends lost 3 bases and 8 bases, in that order; junction bases with no gene match: 7. The CDR3: CASSHPGQNYEQFF. In nucleotides, the CDR3 is TGCGCCAGCAGCCATCCGGGACAGAACTATGAGCAGTTCTTC.

The chain uses TRBV11-2 and TRBJ2-1; the match to TRBD2 covers 7 bases. This CDR3 has 15 amino acids. Germline V gene sequence: CDR1 SGHAT, CDR2 FQNNGV. J lost 7 bases, V lost 3 bases, and 9 bases had no gene match. The CDR3 loop reads CASSFWASGANEQFF. The DNA of the CDR3 is TGTGCCAGCAGCTTCTGGGCTAGCGGAGCAAATGAGCAGTTCTTC.

This rearrangement joins TRBV6-1 to TRBJ2-7; D gene ambiguous. The CDR3 contains 16 residues. Germline-derived CDR1 and CDR2 are MNHNS and SASEGT. V was trimmed by 2 bases and J by 0 bases, leaving 14 bases between them. This chain's CDR3 is CASSELFGQSSYEQYF. The CDR3 region has the DNA TGTGCCAGCAGTGAACTCTTTGGGCAGTCCTCCTACGAGCAGTACTTC.

The genes are TRBV11-1 and TRBJ1-3, with 7 bases fitting TRBD1. Germline assignment: CDR1 SGHAT and CDR2 FQDESV (reference sequence). The CDR3 extends over 16 amino acids. J was trimmed by 2 bases and V by 5 bases; bases with no gene match: 9. The CDR3 sequence is CASSVDRVEAGNTIYF. The CDR3 nucleotides read TGTGCCAGCAGCGTCGACAGGGTTGAAGCTGGAAACACCATATATTTT.

The chain couples TRBV2 to TRBJ2-4, with a possible D match to TRBD1 (6 bases). The V end was cut by 6 bases, the J end by 3 bases, with 15 bases between. CDR3 length: 15 amino acids. Looked up from germline, CDR1 is SNHLY and CDR2 is FYNNEI. This CDR3 reads CASRAPGVGKNIQYF. The DNA of the CDR3 is TGTGCCAGCAGAGCCCCAGGGGTGGGCAAAAACATTCAGTACTTC.

This clonotype has ten or more counts. The V and J genes are TRBV7-6 and TRBJ1-2, with 9 nucleotides matching TRBD1. Per germline, CDR1 SGHVS and CDR2 FNYEAQ. The ends lost 5 bases at V and 0 bases at J; junction bases unmatched: 4. This CDR3 spans 15 amino acids. CDR3 nucleotide sequence: TGTGCCAGCAGCCCAGGGACAGGGCCTAACTATGGCTACACCTTC. Encoded protein: CASSPGTGPNYGYTF.

This clonotype showed up just a few times. The chain combines TRBV5-1 with TRBJ2-1; 8 bases are shared with TRBD2. In germline, CDR1 is SGHRS, CDR2 YFSETQ. This CDR3 has 17 amino acids. The V gene end was trimmed by 3 bases and the J gene end by 0 bases; junction bases not matched to a gene: 8. The CDR3, as DNA: TGCGCCAGCAGCTACTCCCTTAGCGGGGCCTCCTACAATGAGCAGTTCTTC. This sequence encodes CASSYSLSGASYNEQFF. The full variable domain, with the rest looked up from reference TRBV5-1 and TRBJ2-1, is KAGVTQTPRYLIKTRGQQVTLSCSPISGHRSVSWYQQTPGQGLQFLFEYFSETQRNKGNFPGRFSGRQFSNSRSEMNVSTLELGDSALYLCASSYSLSGASYNEQFFGPGTRLTVL.

This clonotype was detected many times. V is TRBV7-9 and J is TRBJ1-1; no firm D call. CDR1 SEHNR and CDR2 FQNEAQ come from the germline V gene (reference sequence). V lost 2 bases to trimming and J lost 7 bases, with 11 bases between them. The CDR3 totals 13 residues. The CDR3 region is CASSLRAIFEAFF. The CDR3 DNA reads TGTGCCAGCAGCTTAAGGGCGATCTTTGAAGCTTTCTTT.